The subject of this entry is one TCR beta chain. Per the germline V gene, CDR1 is SEHNR and CDR2 is FQNEAQ (reference sequence). The CDR3 runs to 18 residues. V lost 1 base to trimming and J lost 2 bases; unmatched junction nucleotides: 9. This sample was included in a study of cytotoxic CD8 clonotypes in ibrutinib-treated CLL. On the study more broadly: Outcomes included around 25 partial and 2 complete responses; after median 68 months, 14 stayed remitted and some 12 progressed. With a range of 6 to 36, the median treatment time before response samples were taken was around 12 months.

Generated by immunoSEQ multiplex PCR, the TCRdb table keeps only in-frame clones and is missing some. The sample records roughly 150,000 clones, more than 70% being singletons. Sample: PBMCs, taken at disease progression, from a patient treated with ibrutinib. This sequence originates from a human donor with chronic lymphocytic leukemia. This chain links TRBV7-9 with TRBJ1-1; 11 positions agree with TRBD1. CDR3 in amino acids: CASSLEWGQGVTNTEAFF. Here the CDR3 DNA reads TGTGCCAGCAGCTTAGAATGGGGACAGGGGGTGACAAACACTGAAGCTTTCTTT. The full variable domain, with the rest looked up from reference TRBV7-9 and TRBJ1-1, is DTGVSQNPRHKITKRGQNVTFRCDPISEHNRLYWYRQTLGQGPEFLTYFQNEAQLEKSRLLSDRFSAERPKGSFSTLEIQRTEQGDSAMYLCASSLEWGQGVTNTEAFFGQGTRLTVV.